The 11 T cell receptor beta chains listed next were all sequenced from one sample in a study of technical replicates of blood from several donors. The table came from immunoSEQ multiplex PCR; TCRdb's copy has only in-frame clones and leaves some out. The sample yields under 95,000 clones, around 94% seen once. Sequencing was performed on T cells isolated from PBMCs. The receptors shown here come from a human donor in good health.

The chain couples TRBV5-1 to TRBJ2-1; 11 positions match TRBD2. The J segment lost 5 bases and the V segment lost 4 bases, leaving 11 bases of the junction unmatched. This CDR3 spans 17 amino acids. The germline gives CDR1 SGHRS, CDR2 YFSETQ. The CDR3 DNA reads as TGCGCCAGCAGCCAGGTAGCGGGGGGGCCTCTTGACAATGAGCAGTTCTTC. Translated, it gives CASSQVAGGPLDNEQFF.

This CDR3 is CASTGSGSGTDTQYF. Written as DNA, the CDR3 is TGTGCCAGCACCGGGAGCGGGAGCGGCACAGATACGCAGTATTTT. The chain is built from TRBV4-2 and TRBJ2-3, with TRBD2 matching over 8 bases. The V gene end was trimmed by 7 bases and the J gene end by 1 base; junction bases not matched to a gene: 7. The germline gives CDR1 LGHNA, CDR2 YNFKEQ. The CDR3 loop spans 15 amino acids.

CDR3 DNA sequence: TGTGCCTACCCACCGAGGGGGCAATTGACCGGGGAGCTGTTTTTT. This translates into CAYPPRGQLTGELFF. The V and J genes are TRBV30 and TRBJ2-2, with 7 bases matching TRBD1. Looked up from germline, CDR1 is GTSNPN and CDR2 is SVGIG (reference sequence). The CDR3 length is 15 residues. V trimming: 7 bases; J trimming: 5 bases; junction bases outside the gene matches: 13.

V usage is TRBV7-6 and J usage is TRBJ1-1; 7 nucleotides line up with TRBD1. The CDR3 loop spans 16 amino acids. V was pared by 4 bases and J by 1 base, with 9 bases of the junction left unmatched. Germline V lookup: CDR1 SGHVS, CDR2 FNYEAQ. The CDR3 DNA reads as TGTGCCAGCAGCTCCAGACCAAACAGGGGGAACACTGAAGCTTTCTTT. Residues: CASSSRPNRGNTEAFF.

The chain employs TRBV29-1 and TRBJ2-2; 7 bases are a match to TRBD1. After removal of 0 bases from V and 4 bases from J, the junction contained 5 bases not matched to a gene. Germline lookup yields CDR1 SQVTM and CDR2 ANQGSEA. This CDR3 is built from 15 residues. The CDR3 nucleotides read TGCAGCGTTGAAGAGAGGGGGCGGACCACCGGGGAGCTGTTTTTT. It yields the protein CSVEERGRTTGELFF.

This clone appeared once. This chain uses TRBV4-1 with TRBJ1-1; maybe TRBD1 (5 bases). Trimming pared 1 base from V and 4 bases from J, leaving 10 bases between. The CDR3 is 14 amino acids. From germline, CDR1 is MGHRA and CDR2 YSYEKL. CDR3 loop: CASSQVGAITEAFF. The CDR3 region has the DNA TGCGCCAGCAGCCAAGTTGGGGCGATCACTGAAGCTTTCTTT.

J is TRBJ2-7 and V is TRBV27, with D perhaps TRBD1 (6 bases). The CDR3 runs to 14 residues. The ends were cut back, 6 bases at V and 0 bases at J, with 12 bases in the middle. The germline CDR1 and CDR2 sequences are MNHEY and SMNVEV (reference sequence). CDR3 bases: TGTGCCAGCAGCGCCGGGACATTCTCCTACGAGCAGTACTTC. Its protein is CASSAGTFSYEQYF.

To note about this clone: The CDR3 carries no conserved terminal phenylalanine or tryptophan, so it likely arises from a read error. The V and J genes are TRBV6-5 and TRBJ2-7, with 8 bases aligning to TRBD2. The germline gives CDR1 MNHEY, CDR2 SVGAGI. CDR3 length: 14 residues. Trimming cost V 8 bases and J 1 base; bases outside gene matches: 7. The CDR3 DNA reads as TGTGCCAGCGTATCCAGCGGGAGTTCCTACGAGCAGTACCTC. Translation: CASVSSGSSYEQYL.

This chain joins TRBV5-1 and TRBJ1-1; 10 bases are a match to TRBD1. This CDR3 region has 18 residues. Trimming removed 3 bases from V and 3 bases from J; junction bases left unmatched: 14. The germline V gene encodes CDR1 SGHRS and CDR2 YFSETQ. DNA of the CDR3: TGCGCCAGCAGCTCCTACGGACAGGGGGGTATCTCAGACACTGAAGCTTTCTTT. This codes for CASSSYGQGGISDTEAFF.

The J gene is TRBJ2-3, the V gene TRBV10-3; D is perhaps TRBD2 (6 bases). V dropped 3 bases and J dropped 0 bases, with 7 bases sitting between them. This CDR3 spans 14 amino acids. In germline, CDR1 is ENHRY, CDR2 SYGVKD. CDR3 nucleotide sequence: TGTGCCATCAGTGAACTAGCTAGCACAGATACGCAGTATTTT. Translated: CAISELASTDTQYF.

In this sample, this clone turned up once. The V call is TRBV7-7, the J call TRBJ2-1, with a weak D call TRBD2 (5 bases). CDR1 is SSHAT and CDR2 is FNYEAQ in the germline V gene (reference sequence). This CDR3 spans 13 amino acids. V was pared by 1 base and J by 9 bases, with 10 bases between. The CDR3, as DNA: TGTGCCAGCAGCTTAGAGAGGGCGGGTGAGCAGTTCTTC. Amino acid sequence: CASSLERAGEQFF.